Sequencing of this TCR beta chain was carried out in a study of blood T cells in healthy people across ages. The germline V gene has CDR1 MNHNS and CDR2 SASEGT. Germline trimming cut 6 bases from V and 7 bases from J; bases unmatched to any gene: 17. This CDR3 is built from 16 residues. Then a second PCR, running roughly 7 to 12 cycles, was carried out with a sample-barcoded 5' primer and a J-beta primer mix. TCRdb re-derived calls from the 5' RACE reads in MiXCR, one entry per CDR3 protein. The table records around 870,000 distinct CDR3 sequences, under 35% of them present only once. Peripheral blood from each donor was collected in a volume of approximately 10 milliliters. Each sample had at least 6 million PBMCs isolated. In regard to this clonotype: Its antigen is not known.

The study's findings and limits: Donors of long life had a larger count of naive CD4+ cells and greater diversity than aged donors.

The sequence derives from a woman older than 75 in good health. The rearrangement links TRBV6-1 to TRBJ2-7, with 8 bases that match TRBD2. Sequencing was carried out using blood. The CDR3 loop is CASSTYISGARGEQYF. CDR3 in DNA: TGTGCCAGCAGCACCTACATTAGCGGGGCGAGGGGTGAGCAGTACTTC.